The 30 T cell receptor beta chains below all came from one sample that was sequenced in a study of T cells after yellow fever vaccination. TCRdb ran MiXCR on the 5' RACE reads and lists one entry per CDR3 protein. The sample shows under 400,000 distinct CDR3 sequences, around a tenth of them seen only once. The sample here was PBMCs, taken on the day of the first yellow fever vaccination. The receptor source for this set is a young man who received the YFV17D yellow fever vaccine.

This clonotype was seen more than once but under ten times. The chain carries TRBV24-1 and TRBJ2-2, with 8 bases lining up with TRBD1. The junction had 2 bases not matched to a gene; V was cut back by 3 bases and J by 0 bases. The CDR3 contains 16 residues. CDR1 is KGHDR, CDR2 SFDVKD, per germline. In DNA form, the CDR3 reads TGTGCCACCAGTGATCGGGGACAGGCGAACACCGGGGAGCTGTTTTTT. As protein: CATSDRGQANTGELFF.

This rearrangement joins TRBV3-1 to TRBJ1-1; D is unclear. V gave up 6 bases and J gave up 7 bases, with 15 bases separating them. The CDR3 runs 13 residues. The germline V gene has CDR1 LGHDT and CDR2 YNNKEL (reference sequence). Here the CDR3 DNA reads TGTGCCAGCAGTATCTTCCCCAATGGTGAAGCTTTCTTT. It specifies CASSIFPNGEAFF.

The V gene is TRBV15, the J gene TRBJ2-6; the match to TRBD1 covers 11 bases. There are 17 residues in the CDR3. V shed 1 base, J shed 6 bases, and the junction held 5 bases outside the gene matches. Germline V gene sequence: CDR1 LNHNV, CDR2 YYDKDF (reference sequence). CDR3 sequence (DNA): TGTGCCACCAGCAGAGGGACAGGGGGCGTCGTGGCCAACGTCCTGACTTTC. Protein product: CATSRGTGGVVANVLTF.

CDR3 in amino acids: CSARGGQAYEQYF. The CDR3 region has the DNA TGCAGTGCTAGAGGGGGACAGGCCTACGAGCAGTACTTC. J is TRBJ2-7 and V is TRBV20-1; the match to TRBD1 covers 8 bases. V trimming: 1 base; J trimming: 2 bases; junction bases outside the gene matches: 1. CDR1 is DFQATT, CDR2 SNEGSKA, per germline (reference sequence). The CDR3 runs 13 residues.

This chain uses TRBV3-1 with TRBJ2-6, with D hard to call. V lost 11 bases to trimming and J lost 5 bases, with 31 bases between them. CDR1 is LGHDT and CDR2 is YNNKEL in the germline V gene (reference sequence). The CDR3 is 19 residues long. The CDR3 coding sequence is TGTGCCTCCAGCCAAGATGCGGCACCCAACCTCTGGAGGGCCAACGTCCTGACTTTC. Amino acids: CASSQDAAPNLWRANVLTF.

This clonotype was seen more than once but under ten times. The rearrangement links TRBV7-8 to TRBJ2-7; possible D gene TRBD1, 5 bases. The ends were cut back, 5 bases at V and 6 bases at J, with 14 bases in the middle. Germline V gene data show CDR1 as SGHVS and CDR2 as FQNEAQ. The CDR3 consists of 13 residues. The CDR3 DNA follows: TGTGCCAGCAGCCTTTCGGCAGGGCGCGAGCAGTACTTC. Translating gives CASSLSAGREQYF. Based on the CDR3 plus reference TRBV7-8 and TRBJ2-7, the full variable domain is GAGVSQSPRYKVAKRGQDVALRCDPISGHVSLFWYQQALGQGPEFLTYFQNEAQLDKSGLPSDRFFAERPEGSVSTLKIQRTQQEDSAVYLCASSLSAGREQYFGPGTRLTVT.

This clonotype has a count of ten or more. The J gene is TRBJ1-4, the V gene TRBV12-3 or TRBV12-4; possibly TRBD1 for D (5 bases). Trimming took 6 bases from V and 6 from J, leaving 11 bases between them. CDR3 length: 13 amino acids. CDR3 DNA: TGTGCCAGCAGGCTTGGGGGGGATGAAAAACTGTTTTTT. Its protein is CASRLGGDEKLFF.

This clonotype was detected ten times or more. The gene calls are TRBV15 and TRBJ1-3, with D unresolved. Germline CDR1 reads LNHNV; CDR2 reads YYDKDF (reference sequence). The CDR3 is made up of 14 amino acids. V lost 5 bases and J lost 0, with 8 bases in between. CDR3 sequence reads: CATSLAGSGNTIYF. Written as DNA, the CDR3 is TGTGCCACCAGCCTGGCGGGCTCTGGAAACACCATATATTTT.

This chain joins TRBV10-3 and TRBJ2-1; D unclear. The germline V and J ends were trimmed by 8 bases and 9 bases, with 20 bases remaining between them. The CDR3 is 14 residues long. Germline CDR1 reads ENHRY; CDR2 reads SYGVKD. DNA of the CDR3: TGTGCCATCTGTGGCAGTCACGGAGTCGGTGAGCAGTTCTTC. Protein sequence: CAICGSHGVGEQFF.

This clonotype has more than one count but fewer than ten. J is TRBJ2-7 and V is TRBV6-1, with TRBD2 identical over 10 bases. Germline values: CDR1 MNHNS, CDR2 SASEGT. V gave up 7 bases and J gave up 5 bases; unmatched junction bases: 11. The CDR3 is 15 residues long. In DNA, the CDR3 is TGTGCCAGCAAGAATAGCGGGGGGTGGATGGACGAGCAGTACTTC. Its protein product is CASKNSGGWMDEQYF.

V gene TRBV6-2 or TRBV6-3 combines with J gene TRBJ2-2; possible D gene TRBD2, 5 bases. The CDR3 loop spans 18 amino acids. V gave up 3 bases and J gave up 3 bases, with 20 bases separating them. Germline V gives CDR1 MNHEY, CDR2 SVGEGT. CDR3: CASSYNLRESLHTGELFF. In nucleotides, the CDR3 is TGTGCCAGCAGTTATAATCTCCGGGAATCTTTGCACACCGGGGAGCTGTTTTTT.

This chain joins TRBV6-2 or TRBV6-3 and TRBJ1-1; D possibly corresponds to TRBD1 (6 bases). Per germline, CDR1 MNHEY and CDR2 SVGEGT. CDR3 length: 14 residues. V was shortened by 0 bases and J by 5 bases, with 10 bases between the two germline ends. CDR3 bases: TGTGCCAGCAGTTACTCGAGGGGGGTTACTGAAGCTTTCTTT. Its translation: CASSYSRGVTEAFF.

The sample holds a few counts of this clonotype. This chain links TRBV12-3 or TRBV12-4 with TRBJ1-1; no clear D. V shed 4 bases and J shed 5 bases, with 11 bases lying between them. The CDR3 has 13 residues. DNA for the CDR3: TGTGCCAGCAGTTCATTACTGACGACTGAAGCTTTCTTT. Translation gives CASSSLLTTEAFF.

This clonotype was seen more than once but under ten times. J is TRBJ2-5 and V is TRBV12-3 or TRBV12-4; the D gene is possibly TRBD2 (6 bases). V was clipped by 6 bases and J by 5 bases, with 19 bases between them. The CDR3 has 15 residues. The CDR3 loop is CASSSQAGLIETQYF. For the CDR3, the DNA is TGTGCCAGCAGCTCACAGGCGGGGCTTATCGAGACCCAGTACTTC.

This clonotype was observed a few times. This rearrangement joins TRBV12-3 or TRBV12-4 to TRBJ2-1; D gene uncertain. The CDR3 has 13 residues. The germline V and J ends were trimmed by 6 bases and 3 bases, with 9 bases remaining between them. The DNA of the CDR3 is TGTGCCAGCAGCCCCGGAGTCTACAATGAGCAGTTCTTC. It yields the protein CASSPGVYNEQFF.

The gene calls are TRBV4-3 and TRBJ2-7; TRBD1 agrees at 7 bases. Per the germline V gene, CDR1 is LGHNA and CDR2 is YSLEER. The CDR3 loop spans 16 amino acids. V gave up 3 bases and J gave up 4 bases; unmatched junction bases: 12. The chain's CDR3 is CASSHSIGQAVYEQYF. In DNA, the CDR3 is TGCGCCAGCAGCCACTCAATCGGACAGGCTGTTTACGAGCAGTACTTC.

The chain is built from TRBV9 and TRBJ2-1, with D perhaps being TRBD1 or TRBD2 (7 bases each). The V end was cut by 7 bases, the J end by 6 bases, with 26 bases between. The CDR3 is 17 residues long. CDR1 and CDR2 from the germline V gene are SGDLS and YYNGEE. The CDR3 protein is CASRTGGPEAGVNEQFF. DNA for the CDR3: TGTGCCAGCCGGACAGGAGGGCCGGAGGCGGGGGTCAATGAGCAGTTCTTC.

This clonotype has only a few counts. The chain links TRBV10-3 to TRBJ1-1, with D possibly TRBD1 on 5 matching bases. This CDR3 is built from 12 residues. V was trimmed by 4 bases and J by 4 bases, leaving 7 bases between them. Germline-derived CDR1 and CDR2 are ENHRY and SYGVKD. The CDR3 coding sequence is TGTGCCATCAGTGCGGGGACCACTGAAGCTTTCTTT. Its protein product is CAISAGTTEAFF.

The sample holds a few counts of this clonotype. The genes are TRBV28 and TRBJ2-5; the D is unclear. Germline CDR1 reads MDHEN; CDR2 reads SYDVKM. The CDR3 covers 13 residues. V lost 8 bases and J lost 6, with 16 bases in between. CDR3 bases: TGTGCCAGCCAAACAGCCAACCGGAAGACCCAGTACTTC. Its protein is CASQTANRKTQYF.

This chain joins TRBV7-7 and TRBJ2-5, with 8 bases fitting TRBD1. CDR1 is SSHAT and CDR2 is FNYEAQ in the germline V gene (reference sequence). The CDR3 totals 15 residues. Trimming cost V 5 bases and J 2 bases; bases outside gene matches: 7. The CDR3 DNA is TGTGCCAGCAGCCCCCGGGACAGGTCACAAGAGACCCAGTACTTC. It is translated as CASSPRDRSQETQYF. The full variable domain, in which reference TRBV7-7 and TRBJ2-5 provide the parts outside the CDR3, is GAGVSQSPRYKVTKRGQDVTLRCDPISSHATLYWYQQALGQGPEFLTYFNYEAQPDKSGLPSDRFSAERPEGSISTLTIQRTEQRDSAMYRCASSPRDRSQETQYFGPGTRLLVL.

The chain couples TRBV10-3 to TRBJ2-3; D perhaps matches TRBD1 (5 bases). The length of the CDR3 is 13 residues. From germline, CDR1 is ENHRY and CDR2 SYGVKD. The V and J ends lost 4 bases and 3 bases respectively, with 8 bases between them. In DNA, the CDR3 is TGTGCCATCAGTGGGGCAGGGACAGATACGCAGTATTTT. Its translation is CAISGAGTDTQYF.

The V gene is TRBV11-2, the J gene TRBJ1-1, with TRBD1 identical over 8 bases. In germline, CDR1 is SGHAT, CDR2 FQNNGV. V dropped 3 bases and J dropped 0; count of bases not matched to a gene: 3. The CDR3 sequence is 15 residues long. The CDR3 protein is CASSFNRGMNTEAFF. The CDR3 bases are TGTGCCAGCAGCTTCAACAGGGGGATGAACACTGAAGCTTTCTTT.

The V and J genes are TRBV23-1 and TRBJ2-3, with D possibly TRBD2 on 7 matching bases. Being an ORF, TRBV23-1 has a function that is uncertain. V was trimmed by 4 bases and J by 2 bases, leaving 19 bases between them. The CDR3 loop spans 17 amino acids. This chain's CDR3 is CASSRLRRGGLTDTQYF. For the CDR3, the DNA is TGCGCCAGCAGTCGGCTCCGAAGGGGGGGCCTCACAGATACGCAGTATTTT.

This chain links TRBV20-1 with TRBJ2-7; D is undetermined. Germline CDR1 reads DFQATT; CDR2 reads SNEGSKA (reference sequence). With 0 bases removed from V and 0 bases from J, the gap between germline ends came to 6 bases. CDR3 length: 13 residues. The CDR3 DNA sequence: TGCAGTGCTAGAGAGGCTAGCTCCTACGAGCAGTACGTC. It codes for CSAREASSYEQYV.

The V and J genes are TRBV27 and TRBJ2-7; a possible D gene is TRBD1 (6 bases). Trimming shortened V by 10 bases and J by 5 bases, and 30 bases separated the two germline ends. The germline V gene has CDR1 MNHEY and CDR2 SMNVEV (reference sequence). There are 17 residues in the CDR3. The CDR3 DNA reads as TGTGCCATTCCCTTCTTCTCTAAATCTCACAGGGTAGACGAGCAGTACTTC. This encodes CAIPFFSKSHRVDEQYF.

This clonotype was counted only a few times. V and J are TRBV6-5 and TRBJ1-6; 8 nucleotides match TRBD1. The CDR3 loop spans 16 amino acids. Germline V gives CDR1 MNHEY, CDR2 SVGAGI. Unmatched junction bases numbered 7, after V lost 2 bases and J lost 7 bases. CDR3 in amino acids: CASSYHRTGQNSPLHF. The CDR3 DNA reads TGTGCCAGCAGTTACCATAGGACAGGGCAAAATTCACCCCTCCACTTT.

This clonotype has only a few counts. The chain has TRBV6-2 or TRBV6-3 and TRBJ2-5; D ambiguous. V was trimmed by 6 bases and J by 2 bases, leaving 7 bases between them. Germline CDR1 is MNHEY and CDR2 is SVGEGT. This CDR3 region has 12 residues. Here the CDR3 reads CASRDPQETQYF. The CDR3 region has the DNA TGTGCCAGCAGGGACCCTCAAGAGACCCAGTACTTC.

The chain has TRBV5-8 and TRBJ2-5; D is perhaps TRBD1 (5 bases). Germline V gene sequence: CDR1 SGHTS, CDR2 YDEGEE. This CDR3 has 14 residues. With 2 bases removed from V and 2 bases from J, the gap between germline ends came to 10 bases. The CDR3 DNA follows: TGTGCCAGCAGCTTACTACAGGAACAAGAGACCCAGTACTTC. It translates to CASSLLQEQETQYF.

The V and J genes are TRBV20-1 and TRBJ1-3; D ambiguous. The CDR3 totals 13 residues. V lost 0 bases and J 4 bases, leaving 7 bases between the germline ends. The germline gives CDR1 DFQATT, CDR2 SNEGSKA (reference sequence). Here the CDR3 DNA reads TGCAGTGCTAGAGATCCTCAAGGAAACACCATATATTTT. This codes for CSARDPQGNTIYF.

This clonotype was observed a few times. The chain links TRBV27 to TRBJ1-1; D ambiguous. The germline V gene has CDR1 MNHEY and CDR2 SMNVEV (reference sequence). V dropped 2 bases and J dropped 4 bases, with 17 bases sitting between them. The CDR3 covers 16 residues. As DNA, the CDR3 is TGTGCCAGCAGTTTACAGAGCGGGGAAAGAAGCACTGAAGCTTTCTTT. Protein product: CASSLQSGERSTEAFF.